The 7 T cell receptor delta chains reported below all come from one sample, sequenced in a study of γδ T cells in repeated Plasmodium falciparum infection. TCRdb re-called the multiplex PCR reads through CATT. This sample has around 57,000 delta-chain clones, with over 1.5% found just once. Bulk repertoires came from Vgamma9/Vdelta2+ or Vdelta2-negative gammadelta T cells flow-sorted from PBMC. Sequenced input: gamma-delta T cells from blood. The receptors shown here come from a pool of human donors (malaria-infected and uninfected, not separated).

Notes on this clone: Since a far larger clone is one base different, this is likely a read error. Additional DNA sequences in this sample encode the identical CDR3. DNA for the CDR3: TGTGCTCTTCGGTGGGGGTCCACGAAAAAGTACACAGATAAACTCATCTTT. Translating gives CALRWGSTKKYTDKLIF. This chain connects TRDV1 to TRDJ1, with D perhaps TRDD3 (6 bases). This CDR3 is 17 amino acids long. Germline assignment: CDR1 TSWWSYY and CDR2 QGS.

This clone was seen more than once but under ten times. The protein that TCRdb holds for this DNA derives from a much larger clone and differs from the translated DNA at residue 15, which likely indicates a read error; the protein shown here is translated from the DNA. The genes are TRDV2 and TRDJ1; 11 bases line up with TRDD3. In germline, CDR1 is GEAIGNYY, CDR2 EKD. The CDR3 consists of 17 residues. The DNA of the CDR3 is TGTGCCTGTGACACCGGAATTGGGGGATACGCGACCGATAAACCCATCTTT. Translated: CACDTGIGGYATDKPIF.

This clone came up many times. A far larger clone is one base from this, pointing to a likely read error. The sample contains more than one DNA sequence encoding this CDR3. The chain recombines TRDV2 with TRDJ1, with 12 positions matching TRDD3. Because TCRdb records no J gene, it was assigned here through a match of the DNA to germline. This CDR3 spans 16 amino acids. V gave up 7 bases and J gave up 4 bases; unmatched junction bases: 12. Germline-derived CDR1 and CDR2 are GEAIGNYY and EKD. CDR3 protein: CAWGFSYWGILDKLIF. The CDR3, as DNA: TGTGCCTGGGGGTTCTCGTACTGGGGGATACTCGATAAACTCATCTTT.

This clone was counted between two and nine times. A read error is the likely source, as a far larger clone sits one nucleotide away. This same CDR3 is encoded by further DNA sequences in the sample. CDR3 nucleotide sequence: TGTGCTCTTGGGGAACTTGGGGAGTACTGGGGGATACGGACAGATAAACTCATCTTT. Amino acids: CALGELGEYWGIRTDKLIF. The chain is built from TRDV1 and TRDJ1, with 13 positions matching TRDD3. The trim removed 0 bases at V and 5 bases at J, leaving 12 bases unmatched. This CDR3 has 19 amino acids. The germline V gene encodes CDR1 TSWWSYY and CDR2 QGS.

In its sample, this clone was seen a few times. A far larger clone is one nucleotide away, so this likely arose from a read error. Other nucleotide sequences in the sample specify the same CDR3. This sequence joins TRDV1 and TRDJ1, with TRDD3 matching over 9 bases. Since TCRdb gives no J gene, matching the DNA to germline was used here to assign it. The germline V gene has CDR1 TSWWSYY and CDR2 QGS. This CDR3 is 24 amino acids long. V gave up 0 bases and J gave up 2 bases; unmatched junction bases: 28. The CDR3 DNA sequence: TGTGCTCTTGGGGAACTACGTATGAATCCGTACTGGGGGAGACCCAACCGATATACCGATAAACTCATCTTT. This gives the protein CALGELRMNPYWGRPNRYTDKLIF.

This clone was recorded many times. TCRdb assigns this DNA the protein of a much larger clone, which departs from its translation at residue 14; this likely reflects a read error, and the protein shown comes from translating the DNA. This chain links TRDV1 with TRDJ1; TRDD3 agrees at 12 bases. The CDR3 consists of 18 residues. The germline V gene encodes CDR1 TSWWSYY and CDR2 QGS. J gave up 7 bases and V 2 bases, and 14 bases lay outside the gene matches. The DNA of the CDR3 is TGTGCTCTTGGGGAAATGCAGGAACTACTGGGGGATACCCGTAAACTCATCTTT. It codes for CALGEMQELLGDTRKLIF.

There are many counts of this clone. A far larger clone is one base from this, pointing to a likely read error. Other nucleotide sequences from this sample produce the same CDR3. The V and J genes are TRDV2 and TRDJ1; D might be TRDD1 (5 bases). CDR3 length: 16 amino acids. The germline V gene has CDR1 GEAIGNYY and CDR2 EKD. CDR3 region: CACEDTIVGQIYKLIF. The CDR3 DNA sequence: TGTGCCTGTGAGGACACTATAGTGGGACAGATATACAAACTTATCTTT.